This TCR beta chain was captured in a study of molecular identifiers for immune sequencing clone quantification. Bulk TCR library preparation followed previously described methods with listed TCR primers. TCRdb recomputed calls from the PCR reads with MiXCR, one row per CDR3 protein. Of about 640,000 distinct CDR3 sequences detected, nearly 20% appear once; the ten largest clones hold roughly 0.9%. Researchers sorted naive CD8 T cells as cells that were CD8+CD4-CCR7+CD45RA+. Germline values: CDR1 ENHRY, CDR2 SYGVKD. After removal of 8 bases from V and 1 base from J, the junction contained 4 bases not matched to a gene. The CDR3 spans 13 residues. This clonotype has at least ten counts.

The rearrangement joins TRBV10-3 to TRBJ1-1, with 7 bases lining up with TRBD1. The receptor was derived from a human donor in good health. Some libraries in this study had Jurkat cell RNA spiked in. Input material: naive CD8+ T cells from blood, with Jurkat cell RNA spiked in. Indicated subset: FACS-sorted CD8+CD4-CCR7+CD45RA+ naive T cells. CDR3 bases: TGTGCCATCGCCGGGACAGAGAACACTGAAGCTTTCTTT. It codes for CAIAGTENTEAFF.